A single sample gave rise to the 27 T cell receptor beta chains below, sequenced in a study of cytomegalovirus exposure and HLA in healthy donors. Vbeta (60) and Jbeta (13) primers were used in the PCR. TCRdb keeps only in-frame clones here, not all; method: immunoSEQ multiplex PCR. The profile shows about 190,000 clones, 12% of them singletons. What was sequenced was PBMCs. The source is a middle-aged man in good health and CMV-seropositive.

A few counts support this clone. V is TRBV4-1 and J is TRBJ1-2; D is perhaps TRBD1 (5 bases). The germline V gene encodes CDR1 MGHRA and CDR2 YSYEKL. V gave up 1 base and J gave up 3 bases, with 9 bases separating them. The CDR3 has 14 residues. CDR3 coding DNA: TGCGCCAGCAGCCAAGTCAGCAGGGACTATGGCTACACCTTC. It specifies CASSQVSRDYGYTF.

Only a few counts were recorded for this clone. The chain has TRBV28 and TRBJ1-2; a possible D gene is TRBD1 (6 bases). CDR1 is MDHEN, CDR2 SYDVKM, per germline. The CDR3 runs to 14 residues. With 5 bases removed from V and 1 base from J, the gap between germline ends came to 11 bases. CDR3 region: CASSLVQGNYGYTF. As DNA, the CDR3 is TGTGCCAGCAGTCTCGTACAGGGTAACTATGGCTACACCTTC.

This chain joins TRBV5-4 and TRBJ1-4; D remains ambiguous. The CDR3 is made up of 15 amino acids. Trimming pared 3 bases from V and 3 bases from J, leaving 12 bases between. Germline values: CDR1 SGHNT, CDR2 YYREEE (reference sequence). The DNA for the CDR3 is TGTGCCAGCAGCTCCGAGACGGACTCTAATGAAAAACTGTTTTTT. It specifies CASSSETDSNEKLFF.

This clone occurred a few times. The rearrangement joins TRBV4-2 to TRBJ1-6; 8 positions agree with TRBD1. After removal of 4 bases from V and 6 bases from J, the junction contained 5 bases not matched to a gene. CDR3 length: 15 amino acids. In germline, CDR1 is LGHNA, CDR2 YNFKEQ. This CDR3 reads CASSRRQGSNSPLHF. In nucleotides, the CDR3 is TGTGCCAGCAGCCGCCGACAGGGGTCTAATTCACCCCTCCACTTT.

This clone turned up a few times. The J gene is TRBJ2-7, the V gene TRBV28; D is perhaps TRBD1 (6 bases). The CDR3 is 13 residues long. Trimming took off 5 bases at V and 2 bases at J, with 10 bases between the two ends. Germline assignment: CDR1 MDHEN and CDR2 SYDVKM. CDR3 DNA: TGTGCCAGCAGTGGGGGACACCCCTACGAGCAGTACGTC. Translation gives CASSGGHPYEQYV.

This clone has a handful of counts. The chain couples TRBV10-3 to TRBJ2-5; 10 nucleotides line up with TRBD1. Germline CDR1 ENHRY, CDR2 SYGVKD. This CDR3 contains 16 residues. V was clipped by 3 bases and J by 5 bases; unmatched bases: 9. CDR3 in DNA: TGTGCCATCAGTGAAGGGACAGGGGCGATTAGCGAGACCCAGTACTTC. It specifies CAISEGTGAISETQYF.

This clone was seen only a few times. The rearrangement links TRBV27 to TRBJ2-5; possibly TRBD1 for D (5 bases). CDR1 MNHEY and CDR2 SMNVEV come from the germline V gene (reference sequence). This CDR3 contains 12 residues. Between the trimmed V and J ends, which lost 8 bases and 3 bases, there was a span of 10 bases. CDR3: CASGIREETQYF. CDR3 in DNA: TGTGCCAGCGGGATCAGGGAAGAGACCCAGTACTTC.

This clone was observed a handful of times. V usage is TRBV7-2 and J usage is TRBJ2-7; D possibly corresponds to TRBD1 (6 bases). The CDR3 loop spans 15 amino acids. Per the germline V gene, CDR1 is SGHTA and CDR2 is FQGNSA. V was trimmed by 1 base and J by 2 bases, leaving 12 bases between them. The CDR3 spells CASSLEGTPTYEQYF. DNA for the CDR3: TGTGCCAGCAGCTTAGAGGGGACACCAACCTACGAGCAGTACTTC.

This clone was seen only a few times. This chain connects TRBV5-1 to TRBJ2-5, with TRBD2 matching over 7 bases. V trimming: 5 bases; J trimming: 5 bases; junction bases outside the gene matches: 0. The CDR3 has 11 residues. Looked up from germline, CDR1 is SGHRS and CDR2 is YFSETQ. This chain's CDR3 is CASRGGETQYF. The CDR3 coding sequence is TGCGCCAGCAGGGGGGGGGAGACCCAGTACTTC.

This sequence joins TRBV9 and TRBJ2-3; 14 bases agree with TRBD2. This CDR3 has 16 amino acids. Trimming cost V 2 bases and J 6 bases; bases outside gene matches: 5. Germline CDR1 and CDR2: SGDLS and YYNGEE. CDR3 bases: TGTGCCAGCAGCGTGGGACTAGCGGGGGCCTTGGATACGCAGTATTTT. It specifies CASSVGLAGALDTQYF.

This clone was detected only a few times. The rearrangement joins TRBV19 to TRBJ1-5, with TRBD1 matching over 7 bases. V shed 6 bases and J 0 bases; nucleotides not matched to a gene: 14. This CDR3 spans 18 amino acids. Looked up from germline, CDR1 is LNHDA and CDR2 is SQIVND (reference sequence). The CDR3 reads CASSRPPGQSRSNQPQHF. CDR3 sequence (DNA): TGTGCCAGTAGCCGACCCCCGGGACAGTCCCGTAGCAATCAGCCCCAGCATTTT.

The J gene is TRBJ2-5, the V gene TRBV28, with D unclear. With 7 bases removed from V and 7 bases from J, the gap between germline ends came to 10 bases. The CDR3 totals 11 residues. Germline CDR1 is MDHEN and CDR2 is SYDVKM. CDR3 loop: CASNIRGTQYF. The CDR3 region has the DNA TGTGCCAGCAATATCAGAGGGACCCAGTACTTC. The variable domain in full, with the rest retrieved from reference TRBV28 and TRBJ2-5, is DVKVTQSSRYLVKRTGEKVFLECVQDMDHENMFWYRQDPGLGLRLIYFSYDVKMKEKGDIPEGYSVSREKKERFSLILESASTNQTSMYLCASNIRGTQYFGPGTRLLVL.

This clone was seen more than once but under ten times. V usage is TRBV5-4 and J usage is TRBJ1-1; tentatively, D is TRBD1 (6 bases). In germline, CDR1 is SGHNT, CDR2 YYREEE (reference sequence). Trimming took 4 bases from V and 1 from J, leaving 14 bases between them. There are 15 residues in the CDR3. This CDR3 is CASSQEPDRNTEAFF. Written as DNA, the CDR3 is TGTGCCAGCAGCCAAGAACCGGACAGGAACACTGAAGCTTTCTTT.

V gene TRBV27 combines with J gene TRBJ1-1, with D maybe TRBD1 (5 bases). Between the trimmed V and J ends, which lost 1 base and 1 base, there was a span of 10 bases. CDR3 length: 15 amino acids. From germline, CDR1 is MNHEY and CDR2 SMNVEV (reference sequence). The CDR3 sequence is CASSLYPGGNTEAFF. The CDR3 DNA reads TGTGCCAGCAGTTTATATCCCGGGGGGAACACTGAAGCTTTCTTT.

This clone was seen a few times. The chain employs TRBV2 and TRBJ1-1; tentative D call: TRBD1 (6 bases). The CDR3 is 10 amino acids. Germline V gene lookup returns CDR1 SNHLY and CDR2 FYNNEI. Trimming cost V 6 bases and J 10 bases, with 9 bases left between them. The CDR3 is CASRQQGAFF. Written as DNA, the CDR3 is TGTGCCAGCAGGCAACAGGGAGCTTTCTTT.

The chain has TRBV2 and TRBJ2-5, with 8 bases matching TRBD1. The V gene end was trimmed by 6 bases and the J gene end by 4 bases; junction bases not matched to a gene: 4. The germline V gene has CDR1 SNHLY and CDR2 FYNNEI. The CDR3 runs to 13 residues. This CDR3 reads CASSPDRAETQYF. In DNA form, the CDR3 reads TGTGCCAGCAGCCCGGACAGGGCAGAGACCCAGTACTTC.

As DNA, the CDR3 is TGTGCCAGTAGTATAGATGGGCTGGGTGAAAAACTGTTTTTT. This translates into CASSIDGLGEKLFF. This chain uses TRBV19 with TRBJ1-4, with D uncertain. The CDR3 has 14 amino acids. The V end was cut by 0 bases, the J end by 7 bases, with 9 bases between. Germline assignment: CDR1 LNHDA and CDR2 SQIVND (reference sequence).

The V and J genes are TRBV10-3 and TRBJ2-5; 9 bases are shared with TRBD1. Trimming at V came to 10 bases and at J to 5 bases, leaving 5 bases not matched to a gene. The V gene's germline CDR1 is ENHRY and CDR2 SYGVKD. This CDR3 is built from 12 residues. The DNA for the CDR3 is TGTGCCACGGGACAGGGAGGGGAGACCCAGTACTTC. Residues: CATGQGGETQYF.

CDR3 in amino acids: CASSSGTKNTDTQYF. The CDR3, as DNA: TGCGCCAGCAGCTCCGGGACTAAAAACACAGATACGCAGTATTTT. The V call is TRBV5-1, the J call TRBJ2-3; 7 bases are a match to TRBD2. Germline V gene lookup returns CDR1 SGHRS and CDR2 YFSETQ. CDR3 length equals 15 residues. J gave up 2 bases and V 3 bases, and 6 bases lay outside the gene matches. Based on the CDR3 plus reference TRBV5-1 and TRBJ2-3, the full variable domain is KAGVTQTPRYLIKTRGQQVTLSCSPISGHRSVSWYQQTPGQGLQFLFEYFSETQRNKGNFPGRFSGRQFSNSRSEMNVSTLELGDSALYLCASSSGTKNTDTQYFGPGTRLTVL.

This clone was detected a few times. This chain connects TRBV30 to TRBJ2-1; the D gene is possibly TRBD2 (7 bases). This CDR3 has 15 amino acids. Germline CDR1 reads GTSNPN; CDR2 reads SVGIG (reference sequence). V was pared by 4 bases and J by 7 bases, with 20 bases between. The CDR3 DNA reads as TGTGCCTGGAATCCCCTTGGGGGGGGGCTGAATGAGCAGTTCTTC. Translation gives CAWNPLGGGLNEQFF. Variable domain in full (rest from reference TRBV30 and TRBJ2-1): SQTIHQWPATLVQPVGSPLSLECTVEGTSNPNLYWYRQAAGRGLQLLFYSVGIGQISSEVPQNLSASRPQDRQFILSSKKLLLSDSGFYLCAWNPLGGGLNEQFFGPGTRLTVL.

This chain connects TRBV6-4 to TRBJ2-3; a weak D match, TRBD2 (7 bases). The germline V and J ends were trimmed by 10 bases and 2 bases, with 22 bases remaining between them. Germline V CDR1 and CDR2: MRHNA, SNTAGT. The length of the CDR3 is 16 residues. The CDR3: CATSQNGGRVTDTQYF. CDR3 sequence (DNA): TGTGCCACCAGCCAGAACGGGGGGCGGGTCACAGATACGCAGTATTTT.

V gene TRBV5-4 combines with J gene TRBJ1-1, with 7 nucleotides matching TRBD1. The germline V gene has CDR1 SGHNT and CDR2 YYREEE (reference sequence). This CDR3 region has 14 residues. Unmatched junction bases numbered 7, after V lost 3 bases and J lost 5 bases. CDR3: CASSYPTGNTEAFF. CDR3 sequence (DNA): TGTGCCAGCAGCTACCCGACAGGGAATACTGAAGCTTTCTTT.

This clone was seen a handful of times. The CDR3 loop reads CASSQVPGQPSEQYF. For the CDR3, the DNA is TGTGCCAGCAGCCAAGTTCCGGGACAGCCATCCGAGCAGTACTTC. This chain connects TRBV4-2 to TRBJ2-7; 7 bases align to TRBD1. Germline CDR1 is LGHNA and CDR2 is YNFKEQ. Germline trimming cut 1 base from V and 6 bases from J; bases unmatched to any gene: 9. The CDR3 runs to 15 residues.

This chain uses TRBV6-1 with TRBJ1-5; D not certain. CDR1 is MNHNS and CDR2 is SASEGT in the germline V gene. This CDR3 contains 17 residues. Trimming took off 4 bases at V and 0 bases at J, with 16 bases between the two ends. CDR3 amino acids: CASSGRLGSGSNQPQHF. In nucleotides, the CDR3 is TGTGCCAGCAGTGGGAGGTTGGGTTCGGGTAGCAATCAGCCCCAGCATTTT.

The genes are TRBV27 and TRBJ1-2; maybe TRBD1 (5 bases). The CDR3 runs to 13 residues. Germline V gene lookup returns CDR1 MNHEY and CDR2 SMNVEV (reference sequence). The germline V and J ends were trimmed by 6 bases and 5 bases, with 13 bases remaining between them. CDR3 region: CASSARRQYGYTF. As DNA, the CDR3 is TGTGCCAGCAGCGCTAGAAGACAGTATGGCTACACCTTC.

For the CDR3, the DNA is TGTGCCAGTAGTGCCGGACAGGGTGCGAGTTCACCCCTCCACTTT. Translating it yields CASSAGQGASSPLHF. The rearrangement joins TRBV19 to TRBJ1-6; 8 bases are a match to TRBD1. The CDR3 sequence is 15 residues long. The V gene's germline CDR1 is LNHDA and CDR2 SQIVND (reference sequence). Trimming cost V 5 bases and J 9 bases; bases outside gene matches: 9.

J is TRBJ2-2 and V is TRBV4-3; 8 nucleotides line up with TRBD1. The CDR3 loop spans 17 amino acids. The J segment lost 0 bases and the V segment lost 0 bases, leaving 3 bases of the junction unmatched. Germline V lookup: CDR1 LGHNA, CDR2 YSLEER. As DNA, the CDR3 is TGCGCCAGCAGCCAAGATACGACAGGGGCGAACACCGGGGAGCTGTTTTTT. It encodes CASSQDTTGANTGELFF.